This T cell receptor beta chain was identified during a study of T cells expressing NK-cell markers. The overall study: The authors derived TCR beta repertoires from sorted CD3+CD56+NKG2C+, CD3+CD56+NKG2C- and CD3+CD56-NKG2C+ T cells.

Study findings and constraints: Clarity on HCMV specificity was lacking for the expanded NKG2C+ T cell clones.

TCRdb reworked the 5' RACE reads into one entry per CDR3 protein, no DNA. Found here are approximately 550,000 distinct CDR3 sequences; the top ten clones hold less than 4.5%. CDR3 length equals 15 residues. The germline V gene encodes CDR1 KGHSH and CDR2 LQKENI. For this clonotype: As yet, its antigen is unknown.

The source is a man aged 18-30 years in good health. The rearrangement uses TRBV18 and TRBJ2-7. Sequencing input: blood T cells: a sorted CD56 or NKG2C T cell subset, CD4+ or CD8+ T cells, or bulk PBMC T cells (not recorded which). The CDR3 here is CASSPDRSLLYEQYF.